The subject of this entry is one T cell receptor beta chain. Its antigen is still unknown. This sample was taken from a study of CD8+CD57+ T cells in acquired aplastic anemia. Points from the study as a whole: Both patients and controls carried the same twenty-nine CD8+ CDR3 sequences.

This CDR3 is 13 amino acids long. Germline V gene sequence: CDR1 LNHDA, CDR2 SQIVND (reference sequence). V dropped 6 bases and J dropped 4 bases, with 12 bases sitting between them. It was genomic DNA that served as the template for profiling TCR beta VDJ and CDR3. TCRdb analysed the reads with MiXCR anew, one entry per CDR3 protein. The sample yields about 190,000 distinct CDR3 sequences, under 70% seen once. This receptor was taken from a human donor with severe aplastic anemia or a healthy control (not recorded which). The sample taken for sequencing was sorted CD4+, CD8+, or CD8+CD57+ T cells (not recorded which) from PBMCs. This rearrangement joins TRBV19 to TRBJ1-2; no clear D gene. The DNA of the CDR3 is TGTGCCAGTAGGGCAGATCAAATCTATGGCTACACCTTC. Translating it yields CASRADQIYGYTF.